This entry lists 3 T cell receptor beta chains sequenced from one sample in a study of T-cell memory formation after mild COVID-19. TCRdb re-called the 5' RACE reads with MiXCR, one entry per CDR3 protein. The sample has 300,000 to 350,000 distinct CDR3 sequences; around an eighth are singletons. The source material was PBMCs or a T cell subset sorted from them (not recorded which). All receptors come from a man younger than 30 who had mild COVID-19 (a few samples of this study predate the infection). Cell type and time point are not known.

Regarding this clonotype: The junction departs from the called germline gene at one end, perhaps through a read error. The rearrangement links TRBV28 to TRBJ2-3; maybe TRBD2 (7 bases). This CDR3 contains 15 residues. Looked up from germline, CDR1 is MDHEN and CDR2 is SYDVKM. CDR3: CASINRRGAGDTKYF. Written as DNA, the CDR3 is TGTGCCAGCATCAATCGTCGGGGGGCCGGAGATACGAAGTATTTT.

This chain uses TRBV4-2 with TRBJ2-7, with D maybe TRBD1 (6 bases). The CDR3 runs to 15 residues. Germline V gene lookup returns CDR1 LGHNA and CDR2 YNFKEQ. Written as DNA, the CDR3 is TGTGCCAGCAGCCATCGAGCAGGGGAAACCTACGGGCAGTACGTC. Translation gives CASSHRAGETYGQYV.

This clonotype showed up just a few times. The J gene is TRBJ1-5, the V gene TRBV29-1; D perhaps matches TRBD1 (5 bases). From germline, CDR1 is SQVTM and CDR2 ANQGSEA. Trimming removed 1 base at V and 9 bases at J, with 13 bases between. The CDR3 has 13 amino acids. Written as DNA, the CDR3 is TGCAGCGTTGAAGTGGACACTGGTCGGCCCCAGCATTTT. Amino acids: CSVEVDTGRPQHF. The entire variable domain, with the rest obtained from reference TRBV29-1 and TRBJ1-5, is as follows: SAVISQKPSRDICQRGTSLTIQCQVDSQVTMMFWYRQQPGQSLTLIATANQGSEATYESGFVIDKFPISRPNLTFSTLTVSNMSPEDSSIYLCSVEVDTGRPQHFGDGTRLSIL.